A single sample is the source of the 18 T cell receptor beta chains below, sequenced in a study of blood T cell repertoires in COVID-19. The data were produced by immunoSEQ multiplex PCR, yet TCRdb's version contains in-frame clones alone and is incomplete. This sample has approximately 170,000 clones, with about 85% found just once. The sample consisted of peripheral blood. The receptors come from an older man who had recovered from COVID-19.

The V and J genes are TRBV7-3 and TRBJ2-7, with 7 bases lining up with TRBD2. The ends lost 5 bases at V and 6 bases at J; junction bases unmatched: 10. The CDR3 consists of 14 residues. Germline V gene lookup returns CDR1 SGHTA and CDR2 FQGTGA. CDR3 region: CASSPNRSGGEQYF. The CDR3 DNA reads as TGTGCCAGCAGCCCAAATCGATCGGGAGGCGAGCAGTACTTC.

This clone was observed once. This specimen includes other DNA sequences encoding the same CDR3. The chain joins TRBV11-2 to TRBJ2-7; D gene uncertain. The V gene's germline CDR1 is SGHAT and CDR2 FQNNGV. Trimming stripped 5 bases from V and 2 bases from J, with 4 bases between. This CDR3 comprises 11 residues. In DNA form, the CDR3 reads TGTGCCAGCAGCCCAGCCTACGAGCAGTACTTC. Protein product: CASSPAYEQYF.

Here the CDR3 reads CASSLAADSSYNEQFF. Here the CDR3 DNA reads TGTGCCAGCAGCTTGGCCGCAGACAGCTCCTACAATGAGCAGTTCTTC. The V and J genes are TRBV5-4 and TRBJ2-1; maybe TRBD1 (5 bases). Trimming took 0 bases from V and 0 from J, leaving 10 bases between them. Germline V gives CDR1 SGHNT, CDR2 YYREEE (reference sequence). The CDR3 covers 16 residues.

The rearrangement links TRBV21-1 to TRBJ1-1. TRBV21-1 is marked as a pseudogene. This CDR3 has 16 residues. CDR3 in DNA: TGTGCCAGCAGCAACCGGACCTTCGAGAGGGACACTGAAGCTTTCTTT. Translation: CASSNRTFERDTEAFF.

The chain's CDR3 is CASSFQASVNEQFF. CDR3 sequence (DNA): TGCGCCAGCAGCTTTCAGGCTAGCGTCAATGAGCAGTTCTTC. The J gene is TRBJ2-1, the V gene TRBV5-1; maybe TRBD2 (6 bases). The germline V and J ends were trimmed by 2 bases and 6 bases, with 12 bases remaining between them. The CDR3 has 14 amino acids. The germline V gene encodes CDR1 SGHRS and CDR2 YFSETQ.

The chain employs TRBV2 and TRBJ2-1; 8 nucleotides agree with TRBD2. CDR3 length: 16 residues. Germline-derived CDR1 and CDR2 are SNHLY and FYNNEI. Germline trimming cut 2 bases from V and 0 bases from J; bases unmatched to any gene: 3. CDR3 region: CASSEMREVSYNEQFF. In nucleotides, the CDR3 is TGTGCCAGCAGTGAAATGCGGGAGGTCTCCTACAATGAGCAGTTCTTC. The variable domain in full, completed from reference TRBV2 and TRBJ2-1, reads EPEVTQTPSHQVTQMGQEVILRCVPISNHLYFYWYRQILGQKVEFLVSFYNNEISEKSEIFDDQFSVERPDGSNFTLKIRSTKLEDSAMYFCASSEMREVSYNEQFFGPGTRLTVL.

The CDR3 bases are TGTGCCAGCAGTCTGACTAGCGGGATACGCAGTGAGCAGTTCTTC. Protein sequence: CASSLTSGIRSEQFF. The chain combines TRBV27 with TRBJ2-1, with 11 bases matching TRBD2. The length of the CDR3 is 15 residues. V lost 5 bases and J lost 9; bases outside the gene matches: 9. Per the germline V gene, CDR1 is MNHEY and CDR2 is SMNVEV (reference sequence).

This clone was seen only a few times. The rearrangement uses TRBV10-1 and TRBJ2-2; no definite D call. Germline loops: CDR1 WNHNN, CDR2 SYGVQD (reference sequence). V shed 5 bases and J shed 6 bases, with 7 bases lying between them. This CDR3 contains 12 residues. CDR3 loop: CASSSPPGELFF. The DNA of the CDR3 is TGCGCCAGCAGTTCTCCTCCCGGGGAGCTGTTTTTT.

In its sample, this clone was seen once. The chain combines TRBV2 with TRBJ1-2; TRBD1 matches at 7 bases. Trimming at V came to 4 bases and at J to 8 bases, leaving 7 bases not matched to a gene. Germline V gene lookup returns CDR1 SNHLY and CDR2 FYNNEI. The CDR3 totals 13 residues. The CDR3 coding sequence is TGTGCCAGCAGTGGGAGCAAACAGGGGGGCTACACCTTC. It specifies CASSGSKQGGYTF. Full variable domain (remainder filled in from reference TRBV2 and TRBJ1-2): EPEVTQTPSHQVTQMGQEVILRCVPISNHLYFYWYRQILGQKVEFLVSFYNNEISEKSEIFDDQFSVERPDGSNFTLKIRSTKLEDSAMYFCASSGSKQGGYTFGSGTRLTVV.

This clone was seen more than once but under ten times. The chain joins TRBV28 to TRBJ2-1; possible D gene TRBD1, 6 bases. V was shortened by 3 bases and J by 12 bases, with 12 bases between the two germline ends. Germline loops: CDR1 MDHEN, CDR2 SYDVKM. This CDR3 comprises 12 residues. As DNA, the CDR3 is TGTGCCAGCAGTTTGTCTGGCAGGGGGCAGTTCTTC. Protein: CASSLSGRGQFF.

The chain links TRBV3-1 (or the pseudogene TRBV3-2) to TRBJ2-1; D possibly corresponds to TRBD2 (6 bases). The CDR3 sequence is 15 residues long. Per germline, CDR1 LGHDT and CDR2 YNNKEL (reference sequence). V was trimmed by 4 bases and J by 0 bases, leaving 10 bases between them. Here the CDR3 reads CASSPGGSSYNEQFF. Here the CDR3 DNA reads TGTGCCAGCAGCCCCGGGGGAAGCTCCTACAATGAGCAGTTCTTC.

This clone was recorded once. The chain uses TRBV4-2 and TRBJ2-7; TRBD2 matches at 12 bases. CDR3 size: 18 residues. Germline CDR1 is LGHNA and CDR2 is YNFKEQ. J gave up 3 bases and V 0 bases, and 9 bases lay outside the gene matches. CDR3 protein: CASSQDPPTSGSIYEQYF. DNA of the CDR3: TGTGCCAGCAGCCAAGATCCCCCGACTAGCGGGAGTATCTACGAGCAGTACTTC.

CDR3 bases: TGTGCCAGCAGTGACGCTAATGAAAAACTGTTTTTT. The encoded protein is CASSDANEKLFF. This sequence joins TRBV2 and TRBJ1-4; D unresolved. Germline-derived CDR1 and CDR2 are SNHLY and FYNNEI. The length of the CDR3 is 12 residues. The ends were cut back, 3 bases at V and 3 bases at J, with 2 bases in the middle.

The chain employs TRBV3-1 (or the pseudogene TRBV3-2) and TRBJ2-1, with a tentative D call TRBD2 (6 bases). CDR1 is LGHDT, CDR2 YNNKEL, per germline (reference sequence). CDR3 length equals 17 residues. The V end lost 3 bases, the J end lost 8 bases, and 23 bases lay between the germline ends. The CDR3 nucleotides read TGTGCCAGCAGCCATCCCCTGGTTAGCGGATCTTCGCATGAGCAGTTCTTC. Protein: CASSHPLVSGSSHEQFF.

CDR3 DNA: TGTGCCAGCAGCCGGGACATCGGTTACGAGCAGTACTTC. This gives the protein CASSRDIGYEQYF. This chain links TRBV12-3 or TRBV12-4 with TRBJ2-7, with TRBD1 as a possible D gene (6 bases). This CDR3 has 13 amino acids. The V gene lost 6 bases and the J gene lost 4 bases, with 13 bases spanning the gap.

The gene calls are TRBV18 and TRBJ2-5; D may be TRBD1 (5 bases). V lost 3 bases and J 1 base, leaving 9 bases between the germline ends. CDR3 size: 14 residues. Germline V CDR1 and CDR2: KGHSH, LQKENI. The CDR3 nucleotides read TGTGCCAGCTCACCCTTGGACATCCAAGAGACCCAGTACTTC. Protein product: CASSPLDIQETQYF.

The genes are TRBV7-8 and TRBJ2-1; 8 positions match TRBD1. CDR3 length: 17 amino acids. Trimming at V came to 0 bases and at J to 1 base, leaving 5 bases not matched to a gene. CDR1 is SGHVS, CDR2 FQNEAQ, per germline. CDR3 nucleotides: TGTGCCAGCAGCTTAGCGGACAGGGCTAGGTCCTACAATGAGCAGTTCTTC. Its protein product is CASSLADRARSYNEQFF.

This chain joins TRBV6-5 and TRBJ2-7, with 12 bases matching TRBD2. V shed 11 bases and J 5 bases; nucleotides not matched to a gene: 7. The CDR3 extends over 13 amino acids. In germline, CDR1 is MNHEY, CDR2 SVGAGI. CDR3 region: CASRTSGRNEQYF. In DNA, the CDR3 is TGTGCCTCTAGAACTAGCGGGAGGAACGAGCAGTACTTC.